The 14 T cell receptor beta chains below were found in one sample sequenced in a study of T cells and Merkel cell carcinoma outcomes. TCRdb's table, derived via immunoSEQ multiplex PCR, lists solely in-frame clones and lacks some. The sample contains around 16,000 clones, roughly 81% of which appear only once. The source material was tumor tissue from Merkel cell carcinoma. These TCRs come from a human donor with Merkel cell carcinoma.

This clone was detected only once. The rearrangement links TRBV6-5 to TRBJ2-2; the D is unclear. V shed 8 bases and J shed 1 base, with 11 bases lying between them. In germline, CDR1 is MNHEY, CDR2 SVGAGI. This CDR3 spans 14 amino acids. The CDR3 loop is CASEPSLNTGELFF. CDR3 bases: TGTGCCAGCGAGCCGTCCCTGAACACCGGGGAGCTGTTTTTT.

V usage is TRBV28 and J usage is TRBJ1-5; the match to TRBD1 covers 11 bases. Germline V CDR1 and CDR2: MDHEN, SYDVKM. With 6 bases clipped from V and 0 bases from J, the junction kept 7 bases outside the gene matches. The CDR3 contains 17 residues. CDR3 sequence reads: CASRPGQGAHSNQPQHF. The CDR3 DNA follows: TGTGCCAGCAGACCCGGACAGGGGGCGCATAGCAATCAGCCCCAGCATTTT.

CDR3 bases: TGCGCCAGCAGCTTGCGTGGCTCCTACGAGCAGTACTTC. Translated: CASSLRGSYEQYF. V gene TRBV5-1 combines with J gene TRBJ2-7; D is ambiguous. Trimming pared 1 base from V and 0 bases from J, leaving 5 bases between. Germline-derived CDR1 and CDR2 are SGHRS and YFSETQ. The CDR3 totals 13 residues.

The rearrangement uses TRBV2 and TRBJ1-2; 9 bases agree with TRBD1. The CDR3 consists of 15 residues. Trimming at V came to 5 bases and at J to 2 bases, leaving 6 bases not matched to a gene. Germline-derived CDR1 and CDR2 are SNHLY and FYNNEI. CDR3 region: CASSRDREENYGYTF. In DNA form, the CDR3 reads TGTGCCAGCAGTAGGGACAGGGAAGAGAACTATGGCTACACCTTC.

In DNA form, the CDR3 reads TGCGCCAGCAGAACAGGGGGCGATTGGGACACTGAAGCTTTCTTT. It translates to CASRTGGDWDTEAFF. The chain couples TRBV4-1 to TRBJ1-1; 9 bases agree with TRBD1. CDR3 length: 15 amino acids. V lost 6 bases and J lost 3; bases outside the gene matches: 8. The germline CDR1 and CDR2 sequences are MGHRA and YSYEKL.

The rearrangement links TRBV4-2 to TRBJ2-2; 8 nucleotides agree with TRBD1. Trimming at V came to 4 bases and at J to 3 bases, leaving 7 bases not matched to a gene. Germline V lookup: CDR1 LGHNA, CDR2 YNFKEQ. CDR3 length equals 16 residues. CDR3 in DNA: TGTGCCAGCAGCCCAAGGACAGGGACGGACACCGGGGAGCTGTTTTTT. It encodes CASSPRTGTDTGELFF.

V gene TRBV2 combines with J gene TRBJ1-4, with TRBD1 identical over 11 bases. Germline-derived CDR1 and CDR2 are SNHLY and FYNNEI. This CDR3 contains 14 residues. The junction had 3 bases not matched to a gene; V was cut back by 7 bases and J by 5 bases. CDR3 bases: TGTGCCAGCACCTGGGACAGGGGGAATGAAAAACTGTTTTTT. Translation: CASTWDRGNEKLFF.

This rearrangement joins TRBV29-1 to TRBJ2-3; 9 nucleotides match TRBD2. There are 15 residues in the CDR3. After removal of 2 bases from V and 1 base from J, the junction contained 4 bases not matched to a gene. CDR1 and CDR2 (germline): SQVTM, ANQGSEA. The CDR3 DNA reads TGCAGCGTTGAATTTCGGACTAGCGGCACAGATACGCAGTATTTT. This encodes CSVEFRTSGTDTQYF.

The CDR3 region has the DNA TGTGCCAGCAGCACTGACAGGGCTAACTATGGCTACACCTTC. Translation: CASSTDRANYGYTF. J is TRBJ1-2 and V is TRBV7-2, with 7 bases lining up with TRBD1. CDR1 and CDR2 from the germline V gene are SGHTA and FQGNSA. The CDR3 is 14 amino acids. V lost 5 bases, J lost 0 bases, and 3 bases stayed unmatched.

The chain employs TRBV21-1 and TRBJ2-7; TRBD1 reflects the table's D call only, with no check against the DNA. TRBV21-1 is a known pseudogene. The CDR3 sequence is 13 residues long. In DNA, the CDR3 is TGTGCCAGCAGCAAAGACAGACCCTACGAGCAGTACTTC. This sequence encodes CASSKDRPYEQYF.

This chain joins TRBV29-1 and TRBJ2-7; D assignment may be TRBD1 or TRBD2 (6 bases each). CDR1 is SQVTM and CDR2 is ANQGSEA in the germline V gene. The CDR3 covers 15 residues. V was clipped by 1 base and J by 2 bases, with 15 bases between them. The DNA for the CDR3 is TGCAGCGTTGAAGGAGGGGGGACTCCAACCTACGAGCAGTACTTC. Its translation: CSVEGGGTPTYEQYF.

V usage is TRBV2 and J usage is TRBJ2-1; possible D gene TRBD2, 5 bases. The V and J ends lost 8 bases and 8 bases respectively, with 10 bases between them. The CDR3 contains 11 residues. The germline gives CDR1 SNHLY, CDR2 FYNNEI. The DNA for the CDR3 is TGTGCCAGCGGGCTAGCTCATGAGCAGTTCTTC. This sequence encodes CASGLAHEQFF.

This clone was detected once. The chain combines TRBV29-1 with TRBJ2-3, with D perhaps matching TRBD2 (5 bases). The CDR3 extends over 12 amino acids. Germline CDR1 SQVTM, CDR2 ANQGSEA. The V end lost 4 bases, the J end lost 1 base, and 6 bases lay between the germline ends. The CDR3 sequence: CSVAEGTDTQYF. Here the CDR3 DNA reads TGCAGCGTTGCGGAGGGCACAGATACGCAGTATTTT.

The chain links TRBV28 to TRBJ1-5; TRBD1 is a possible D gene (5 bases). Germline CDR1 MDHEN, CDR2 SYDVKM. V dropped 4 bases and J dropped 2 bases, with 12 bases sitting between them. The CDR3 runs 15 residues. CDR3 residues: CASSWSRAGNQPQHF. The CDR3 DNA is TGTGCCAGCAGTTGGAGCAGGGCAGGCAATCAGCCCCAGCATTTT.